The rows below give T cell receptor beta chains drawn from one sample of a study of blood T cell repertoires in COVID-19. TCRdb's table, derived via immunoSEQ multiplex PCR, lists solely in-frame clones and lacks some. The sample gives 150,000 or so clones, 75% to 85% of which show up once; 10% to 15% is in the top ten. Sequencing was done on a sample of peripheral blood. The receptors stem from a man aged 55 to 69 with active or convalescent COVID-19. Each CDR3 is given with its conserved first and last residue. A D gene is named only where the DNA matches it firmly. Size is omitted from some rows. Given values are once, few, many or a class for expanded clones.

14 - TRBJ2-1 TRBV19 - TGTGCCAGTAGTATGTCGGGGTCCTACAATGAGCAGTTCTTC CASSMSGSYNEQFF
14 - TRBJ2-3 TRBV27 - TGTGCCAGCAGTTTATCTTCGGGGAGGGATACGCAGTATTTT CASSLSSGRDTQYF
15 - TRBJ2-7 TRBV15 - TGTGCCACCAGCAGAGGGGAGTTGCGGGGTCCCGAGCAGTACTTC CATSRGELRGPEQYF
13 - TRBJ2-7 TRBV19 TRBD2 TGTGCCAGTAGCTCTGCGGGAGGGGACGAGCAGTACTTC CASSSAGGDEQYF
15 - TRBJ2-3 TRBV7-8 - TGTGCCAGCACCCTACTCGGAGTTCGAGGCGCTACGCAGTATTTT CASTLLGVRGATQYF
14 few TRBJ1-5 TRBV5-6 - TGTGCCAGCAGCTTGACGGCAGGCGATCAGCCCCAGCATTTT CASSLTAGDQPQHF
15 once TRBJ2-1 TRBV9 TRBD1 TGTGCCAGCAGCGACTCAGGGGGCTCCTACAATGAGCAGTTCTTC CASSDSGGSYNEQFF
13 - TRBJ2-7 TRBV4-3 - TGCGCCAGCAGTCGGGACACCACCTACGAGCAGTACTTC CASSRDTTYEQYF
19 - TRBJ2-2 TRBV18 TRBD2 TGTGCCAGCTCACCCGGGACTTTAGGACTAGCGGGATCCACCGGGGAGCTGTTTTTT CASSPGTLGLAGSTGELFF
15 - TRBJ1-4 TRBV7-9 - TGTGCCAGCAGCTTACCAGGCGCAACTAATGAAAAACTGTTTTTT CASSLPGATNEKLFF
17 - TRBJ2-3 TRBV23-1 TRBD2 TGCGCCAGCAGTCAAGACGGGACTAGCGGGACCCAAGATACGCAGTATTTT CASSQDGTSGTQDTQYF
14 - TRBJ2-3 TRBV18 - TGTGCCAGCTCATCGGGACTTGGACGAGATACGCAGTATTTT CASSSGLGRDTQYF
11 - TRBJ2-1 TRBV11-1 - TGTGCCAGCAGTTGGAGAGGGGAGCAGTTCTTC CASSWRGEQFF
16 once TRBJ2-7 TRBV7-2 TRBD2 TGTGCCAGCAGCTTAAACCTAGCGGGGGTCGCCTACGAGCAGTACTTC CASSLNLAGVAYEQYF
16 - TRBJ1-5 TRBV7-8 TRBD1 TGTGCCAGCTCTAGCGAGGGGGCCCTGGCCAATCAGCCCCAGCATTTT CASSSEGALANQPQHF
17 - TRBJ2-1 TRBV15 TRBD2 TGTGCCACCAGCAGAGGGGGACTAGCGGGAGGGCTTGATGAGCAGTTCTTC CATSRGGLAGGLDEQFF
12 - TRBJ1-5 TRBV6-6 - TGTGCCAGCAGTTATTCGGGAGAGCCCCAGCATTTT CASSYSGEPQHF
15 - TRBJ2-6 TRBV7-2 - TGTGCCAGCAGCTTACTAGGCGCTGGGGCCAACGTCCTGACTTTC CASSLLGAGANVLTF
15 - TRBJ2-2 TRBV9 TRBD1 TGTGCCAGCAGCTTAAGGACAGGGGCTGGCGGGGAGCTGTTTTTT CASSLRTGAGGELFF
16 - TRBJ2-1 TRBV12-5 - TGTGCTAGTGGTTTAGGAGGGGCCTACAAGCACAATGAGCAGTTCTTC CASGLGGAYKHNEQFF
13 once TRBJ2-5 TRBV21-1 - TGTGCCAGCAGCAAAGAACTGCCCGAGACCCAGTACTTC CASSKELPETQYF
14 - TRBJ2-3 TRBV11-3 TRBD2 TGTGCCAGCTCGTGGCTAGCGGACACAGATACGCAGTATTTT CASSWLADTDTQYF
13 - TRBJ2-1 TRBV5-1 TRBD1 TGCGCCAGCAGCGGACTACAGGGGGATGAGCAGTTCTTC CASSGLQGDEQFF
13 - TRBJ1-4 TRBV6-5 - TGTGCCAGCAGACTCGGGACACTCGACAAACTGTTTTTT CASRLGTLDKLFF
15 - TRBJ2-1 TRBV19 - TGTGCCAGTCAACCTACTGGCGGCCCCTACAATGAGCAGTTCTTC CASQPTGGPYNEQFF
16 - TRBJ2-1 TRBV25-1 TRBD2 TGTGCCAGCAGTGGGGATCTAGCGGAGACGTACAATGAGCAGTTCTTC CASSGDLAETYNEQFF
13 - TRBJ2-1 TRBV12-3/TRBV12-4 - TGTGCCAGCAGCCCCGCCTTCGAGACTAGTTTATTCTTC CASSPAFETSLFF
15 - TRBJ2-7 TRBV6-2/TRBV6-3 - TGTGCCAGCAGCCTCACTTGGGGCGGGACCTACGAGCAGTACTTC CASSLTWGGTYEQYF
14 - TRBJ1-5 TRBV27 - TGTGCCAGCAGTCTGGGACACGGTAATCAGCCCCAGCATTTT CASSLGHGNQPQHF
14 - TRBJ2-7 TRBV5-1 - TGCGCCAGCAGCTTGCTGCAGGGAAGCTACGAGCAGTACTTC CASSLLQGSYEQYF
15 many TRBJ1-3 TRBV2 - TGTGCCAGCAGCGTCGGTGGATCCGGGGGAAACACCATATATTTT CASSVGGSGGNTIYF
13 - TRBJ2-7 TRBV20-1 - TGCAGTGCTAGTAACCCAGGGGCCTACGAGCAGTACTTC CSASNPGAYEQYF
16 few TRBJ2-3 TRBV4-2 TRBD1 TGTGCCAGCAGCCAATTTGCGGGGACAGGGACAGATACGCAGTATTTT CASSQFAGTGTDTQYF
13 - TRBJ1-2 TRBV5-4 - TGTGCCAGCAGCTCCGACGGGAACTATGGCTACACCTTC CASSSDGNYGYTF
18 - TRBJ2-1 TRBV27 TRBD2 TGTGCCAGCAGTACGGGACTAGCGGGGAATATAAGGGGCAATGAGCAGTTCTTC CASSTGLAGNIRGNEQFF
14 - TRBJ1-5 TRBV27 - TGTGCCAGCAGTTTATACGGGGGCAATCAGCCCCAGCATTTT CASSLYGGNQPQHF
17 many TRBJ2-3 TRBV4-3 TRBD1 TGCGCCAGCAGCCAAGCTAGGACAGGAAAGAGGGTGGATACGCAGTATTTT CASSQARTGKRVDTQYF
15 - TRBJ1-5 TRBV6-2/TRBV6-3 TRBD1 TGTGCCAGCAGTCCCCGGGACAGGGGATGGCAGCCCCAGCATTTT CASSPRDRGWQPQHF
13 - TRBJ2-7 TRBV12-3/TRBV12-4 TRBD2 TGTGCCAGCAGTTTACTTCGGGAGGGCGAGCAGTACTTC CASSLLREGEQYF
13 - TRBJ2-5 TRBV12-3/TRBV12-4 - TGTGCCAGCAGTTTAACAGGCGAAGAGACCCAGTACTTC CASSLTGEETQYF
14 - TRBJ2-7 TRBV5-1 TRBD2 TGCGCCAGCAGCGCGACTAGCGCACCCTACGAGCAGTACTTC CASSATSAPYEQYF
15 - TRBJ2-1 TRBV5-4 - TGTGCCACCCATCACGGGGGTCCGCTCTACAATGAGCAGTTCTTC CATHHGGPLYNEQFF
14 - TRBJ2-3 TRBV7-2 - TGTGCCAGCAGCCCAGGGACACCGCACGATACGCAGTATTTT CASSPGTPHDTQYF
16 - TRBJ2-1 TRBV28 TRBD2 TGTGCCAGCAGCCCCATAGCGGGAGGGTGGGTAGATGAGCAGTTCTTC CASSPIAGGWVDEQFF
15 - TRBJ2-7 TRBV7-9 TRBD1 TGTGCCAGCAGCTTAAGGGGACAGGGAATCGGTGAGCAGTACTTC CASSLRGQGIGEQYF
15 once TRBJ2-7 TRBV6-5 TRBD2 TGTGCCAGCAGTTCTCGAGCGGGAGGATTCCACGAGCAGTACTTC CASSSRAGGFHEQYF
14 - TRBJ1-6 TRBV7-2 - TGTGCCAGCAGCTTATCCGCGGGAAATTCACCCCTCCACTTT CASSLSAGNSPLHF
15 - TRBJ2-7 TRBV14 TRBD1 TGTGCCAGCAGCCAATTAGGGACAGGGGGCTACGAGCAGTACTTC CASSQLGTGGYEQYF